This TCR beta chain originates from a study of T-cell memory formation after mild COVID-19. Study-wide findings and caveats: Clones which contracted sat mainly in CM and EM if CD4+, and in EMRA if CD8+. Day 15 to 85 contracting clones showed balanced CD4/CD8; day 15 to 37 expanders favored CD4+.

TCRdb analysed the 5' RACE reads with MiXCR anew, one entry per CDR3 protein. This sample yields 75,000 to 95,000 distinct CDR3 sequences, of which approximately 13% are seen a single time; roughly a quarter belongs to the top ten. About this clonotype itself: Its antigen is as yet unknown.

Germline V gives CDR1 LGHNA, CDR2 YSLEER. The trim removed 0 bases at V and 4 bases at J, leaving 7 bases unmatched. The CDR3 runs 16 residues. Sequenced: PBMCs or a T cell subset sorted from them (not recorded which). The V and J genes are TRBV4-3 and TRBJ2-7; 9 bases agree with TRBD1. The receptor comes from an adult woman who had mild COVID-19 (a few samples of this study predate the infection). Cell type and time point are not known. In nucleotides, the CDR3 is TGCGCCAGCAGCCAAGAGGGGACAGGGAGGTATTACGAGCAGTACTTC. Its protein product is CASSQEGTGRYYEQYF.